This TCR beta chain originates from a study of tissue T cells after allogeneic stem cell transplantation. Time point given: mouse harvest day 14 after allogeneic transplant. Each mouse received 10^7 T-cell-depleted marrow cells plus 10^6 splenic CD5+ T cells by tail vein. This mouse GVHD model was MHC-mismatched B6 to BALB/c, profiled day 7 or 14. Clones were read by immunoSEQ multiplex PCR, and TCRdb kept only the in-frame ones, dropping some. Of over 7,000 clones listed, about a third are singletons. With respect to this clone: As yet, its antigen is unknown. The gene names given are mouse names.

Study results and limitations: Sampling depth was limited, and the cohort was small and clinically varied.

This TCR was recovered from a female BALB/c mouse given C57BL/6 T cells with graft-versus-host disease after an allogeneic hematopoietic cell transplant. Sequencing was carried out using skin.

The CDR3 is CASRRTGERLFF. Partial CDR3 DNA: TGTGCCAGCAGGAGGACGGGCGAAAGATTATTT. This rearrangement joins TRBV15 to TRBJ1-4; D is uncertain. Read sequence stops 1 residue before the CDR3 end, and the germline J gene provides the missing end. The germline V gene encodes CDR1 SGHND and CDR2 FRSKSL. The CDR3 extends over 12 amino acids. V was clipped by 6 bases and J by 7 bases, with 9 bases between them.